Listed below are T cell receptor beta chains from one sample, sequenced in a study of T cells in Graves' hyperthyroidism and ophthalmopathy. TCRdb reprocessed the multiplex PCR reads with MiXCR, giving one entry per CDR3 protein. The table shows fewer than 750,000 distinct CDR3 sequences, with roughly 46% occurring only once. The sample taken for sequencing was peripheral blood or thyroid tissue (not recorded which). Receptors originate from a woman aged 18-29 years with Graves' hyperthyroidism. CDR3s include the opening cysteine and the closing phenylalanine or tryptophan. Each record gives: clone size, V gene, J gene, D gene, CDR3 DNA, CDR3 protein. A D gene is named only where the DNA matches it firmly. Part of the rows lack a size; the others show once, few, many or a class for expanded clones.

>many|TRBV7-2|TRBJ1-2|.
TGTGCCAGCAGCTTAGGGCATAGGGGATGGGGATACACCTTC
CASSLGHRGWGYTF
>many|TRBV2|TRBJ1-6|TRBD1
TGTGCCATCCTAACTCCCGACAGGGGGAATAATTCACCCCTCCACTTT
CAILTPDRGNNSPLHF
>.|TRBV9|TRBJ1-2|.
TGTGCCAGCATCGGAACGGCGGGAGGCTATGGCTACACCTTC
CASIGTAGGYGYTF
>.|TRBV24-1|TRBJ1-5|.
TGTGCCACCAGTGATTTGCATGGACCTCGCAATGAGCATTTT
CATSDLHGPRNEHF
>.|TRBV2|TRBJ2-7|TRBD2
TGTGCCAGCAGTCCCCTCGGGACTAGCGGTGAGCAGTACTTC
CASSPLGTSGEQYF
>.|TRBV7-9|TRBJ2-7|TRBD2
TGTGCCAGCAGCTCGACCAGACTAGCGGGAGCGGACGAGCAGTACTTC
CASSSTRLAGADEQYF
>.|TRBV12-3/TRBV12-4|TRBJ1-2|.
TGTGCCAGCAGTCGCAGGGTCTCCTATGGCTACACTTTC
CASSRRVSYGYTF
>many|TRBV5-6|TRBJ1-2|.
TGTGCCAGCAGCTTGCCGGGGATTCGCTATGGCTACACCTTC
CASSLPGIRYGYTF
>.|TRBV19|TRBJ2-3|.
TGTGCCAGTACGGAGTCCAGCGCCGCAGGAGATACGCAGTATTTT
CASTESSAAGDTQYF
>many|TRBV29-1|TRBJ2-2|TRBD1
TGCAGCGGGGGACAGGCCGCCACCGGGGAGCTGTTTTTT
CSGGQAATGELFF
>many|TRBV9|TRBJ1-1|.
TGTGCCAGCAGCGTATCAGAAACTGAAGCTTTCTTT
CASSVSETEAFF
>.|TRBV7-3|TRBJ1-1|.
TGTGCCAGCAGCTTTCCGGTACAGGGAGGGAACACTGAAGCTTTCTTT
CASSFPVQGGNTEAFF
>.|TRBV7-9|TRBJ2-5|.
TGTGCCAGCAGCCCTACAGGGGGGGGGAGCCAGTACTTC
CASSPTGGGSQYF
>.|TRBV12-3/TRBV12-4|TRBJ1-4|.
TGTGCCAGCAGTTTCAGGGTGGGGAAACTGTTTTTT
CASSFRVGKLFF
>.|TRBV12-3/TRBV12-4|TRBJ1-1|.
TGTGCCAGCAGCCCGGGAGCCGGAGCTTTCTTT
CASSPGAGAFF
>.|TRBV9|TRBJ1-1|.
TGTGCCAGCAGCGTAGCTGAAGGGGGGGCTGAAGCTTTCTTT
CASSVAEGGAEAFF
>many|TRBV27|TRBJ1-1|.
TGTGCCAGCAGTTCCTTACTTGACACTGAAGCTTTCTTT
CASSSLLDTEAFF
>few|TRBV27|TRBJ1-6|.
TGTGCCTCGGGGACATTTGATAATTCACCCCTCCACTTT
CASGTFDNSPLHF
>.|TRBV4-1|TRBJ2-3|.
TGCGCCAGCAGCCTACAGCTGGGAGATACGCAGTATTTT
CASSLQLGDTQYF
>.|TRBV7-3|TRBJ2-3|.
TGTGCCAGCAGCGCCCGCGGGACAGATACGCAGTATTTT
CASSARGTDTQYF
>once|TRBV5-1|TRBJ2-1|TRBD1
TGCGCCAGCAGCTGGGGACAGGGTGGGGATGAGCAGTTCTTC
CASSWGQGGDEQFF
>once|TRBV15|TRBJ2-7|TRBD2
TGTGCCACCAGCACGTTCGGACTAGCGGGAACCTACGAGCAGTACTTC
CATSTFGLAGTYEQYF
>many|TRBV11-3|TRBJ2-2|TRBD2
TGTGCCAGCAGCCCCGGGACTAGCTTGAACACCGGGGAGCTGTTTTTT
CASSPGTSLNTGELFF
>.|TRBV6-5|TRBJ2-6|.
TGTGCCAGCAGCACCACGACAGGGGCCAACGTCCTGACTTTC
CASSTTTGANVLTF
>.|TRBV2|TRBJ2-1|.
TGTGCCAGCAAGGCGGCGGGATATTCCTATGAGCAGTTCTTC
CASKAAGYSYEQFF
>many|TRBV6-6|TRBJ2-7|TRBD1
TGTGCCAGCAGTAAAGGGACAGGGGGGCAGGGAGAGCAGTACTTC
CASSKGTGGQGEQYF
>few|TRBV12-3/TRBV12-4|TRBJ1-3|.
TGTGCCAGCAGTTTAGCACCTTCCTCTGGAAACACCATATATTTT
CASSLAPSSGNTIYF
>few|TRBV6-5|TRBJ2-3|TRBD2
TGTGCCAGCAGTTCCCCCGGAGGGGCTAGCGGAGATACGCAGTATTTT
CASSSPGGASGDTQYF
>few|TRBV27|TRBJ2-7|TRBD1
TGTGCCAGCAGTTCCCAAGGGACAGTCCACGAGCAGTACTTC
CASSSQGTVHEQYF
>few|TRBV7-9|TRBJ2-1|.
TGTGCCAGCAGCCAAACCCAGAGGGCCTACAATGAGCAGTTCTTC
CASSQTQRAYNEQFF
>many|TRBV19|TRBJ1-5|TRBD1
TGTGCCAGTAGTATAGGGGACAGGGGGCCTCTCGATAGCAATCAGCCCCAGCATTTT
CASSIGDRGPLDSNQPQHF
>many|TRBV7-2|TRBJ2-7|.
TGTGCCAGCAGCTATTTACACGCCAGCTCCTACGAGCAGTACTTC
CASSYLHASSYEQYF
>.|TRBV2|TRBJ1-1|.
TGTGCCAGCAGTCAACTAGTCGGAAACACTGAAGCCTTCTTT
CASSQLVGNTEAFF
>.|TRBV7-8|TRBJ1-2|.
TGTGCCAGCAGCCAAGGGACAAGGCGAGGGGGCTATGGCTACACCTTC
CASSQGTRRGGYGYTF
>.|TRBV2|TRBJ2-3|TRBD2
TGTGCCAGCAACACCCAGGGACTATTACAGGGACTAGCGGGGATGGATACGCAGTATTTT
CASNTQGLLQGLAGMDTQYF
>many|TRBV19|TRBJ1-1|.
TGTGCCAGTGGAGACAGAAACACTGAAGCTTTCTTT
CASGDRNTEAFF
>many|TRBV5-1|TRBJ1-1|.
TGCGCCAGCAGCTCATCGGAACAGGGAGCTTTCTTT
CASSSSEQGAFF
>.|TRBV9|TRBJ2-3|.
TGTGCCAGCAGCCAAGTGGGAGTGCGCACAGATACGCAGTATTTT
CASSQVGVRTDTQYF
>few|TRBV13|TRBJ2-2|.
TGTGCCACCAGGCGGCAAAAGGACACCGGGGAGCTGTTTTTT
CATRRQKDTGELFF
>many|TRBV10-3|TRBJ2-2|TRBD1
TGTGCCATCAGTGAGTCGAATGGCGACAGGGTAAAAAACACCGGGGAGCTGTTTTTT
CAISESNGDRVKNTGELFF
>many|TRBV29-1|TRBJ2-7|TRBD1
TGCAGCGTTGAACCCACCTCAGGGGGCGAGCAGTACTTC
CSVEPTSGGEQYF
>.|TRBV7-6|TRBJ1-4|TRBD1
TGTGCCAGCAGCAGGGGACAGGGGATTAATGAAAAACTGTTTTTT
CASSRGQGINEKLFF
>many|TRBV2|TRBJ2-2|TRBD1
TGTGCCAGCAGTCCCCCACCGACAGGGCTTGGGGGGGAGCTGTTTTTT
CASSPPPTGLGGELFF